This TCR beta chain stems from a study of blood T cell repertoires in COVID-19 (dated by TCRdb to between 2020 and 2021). Turning to the overall study: Collaborator samples came from the United States, Italy and Spain and covered acute and convalescent phases of COVID-19. The prospective study material was composed of cDNA or gDNA derived from T cells, B-cell-depleted T cells, or PBMCs. The repertoires were released in a freely available public database meant as a resource for research on the immune response to SARS-CoV-2. Sample metadata almost always included a de-identified subject ID, COVID-19 status, age in years and sex. HLA class I and class II types, where available, came from metadata supplied by the sample provider rather than from assay-based typing. Deeply sampled blood TCRbeta repertoires from subjects exposed to, actively infected with, or recovered from COVID-19 were included in the dataset. The samples were drawn from the first 160 participants of the ongoing ImmuneRACE study and from over a thousand subjects provided by 6 global collaborators.

The CDR3 contains 12 residues, cysteine and phenylalanine counted. Only the CDR3 portion is preserved as DNA: 36 bases, with reading frame beginning at the first base. CDR1 is given as SGHAT and CDR2 as FQNNGV, both from the germline V gene. Between the V and J ends, shortened by 5 bases and 3 bases respectively, the junction contains 5 bases. With respect to this clone: What this receptor recognizes is not known. No base quality information exists; no much larger clone differs at one position.

TCRbeta CDR3 regions were amplified from genomic DNA using the immunoSEQ Assay, a bias-controlled multiplex PCR. Per the authors' processing: Within the assay, amplification of reference gene primers was used to estimate how many nucleated cells each sample contained. Sequence reads were collapsed and filtered to measure the absolute abundance of every unique TCRbeta CDR3 rearrangement. Productive Simpson clonality was computed per sample as the square root of Simpson's diversity index over productive rearrangements. TCRdb obtained this table from immuneACCESS and retained in-frame rearrangements with V and J assigned. These tables miss some clones; where compared with another copy, unresolved V genes account for less than half of the shortfall, and the remainder is unexplained. That table furnishes V, J and clone size, whereas the DNA furnished D and trimming. This sample lists around 500,000 clones; about 85% were detected once. The ten largest clones capture just over 8% of the sample.

In the prospective study, participants were about 18 to 95 years old, resided in 24 geographic areas of the United States, and were enrolled through a virtual design. To assign participants to cohorts, the prospective study relied on clinical history that participants themselves reported in a screening survey and a study questionnaire. ImmuneRACE Cohort 3 recovered participants were defined by two consecutive negative NP/OP PCR tests, healthcare professional clearance, or symptom resolution. In the prospective study, mobile phlebotomists collected whole blood, serum and a nasopharyngeal or oropharyngeal swab from each participant. Prospective study participants could optionally give additional blood draws and questionnaires over an approximately 2-month period. Before DNA extraction, blood samples from the prospective study were shipped at room temperature or frozen. Broad study findings and their caveats: Clinical and demographic metadata were provided uncurated, with the amount varying by source and participant.

The receptor was isolated from a woman aged 60-75 years who had recovered from COVID-19. The V and J segments used are TRBV11-2 and TRBJ1-3, with no reliable assignment of the D segment. Material: PBMCs or T cells enriched from blood (not recorded which). The CDR3 region reads CASSPGGNTIYF. DNA sequence: TGTGCCAGCAGCCCGGGTGGAAACACCATATATTTT.